The table lists the clone carrying this TCR beta chain with a few counts. Its antigen is not known. This specimen comes from a study of beta chain features in type 1 diabetes. About the research overall: The number of sorted cells examined across all samples was around 99 million.

The authors reverse transcribed all of the isolated RNA, so sequencing captured expressed TCRB transcripts. TCRdb's table, derived via immunoSEQ multiplex PCR, lists solely in-frame clones and lacks some. The table records 400,000 to 500,000 clones, 11% to 15% of them present only once. Blood was drawn once from each donor into heparinised tubes. The draws averaged about 0.12 L. Via the markers CD45RO/CCR7/CD25/CD127/CD95/CD27, stem cell-like memory, regulatory, central memory and naive CD4+ cells were sorted. Findings and limits, study-wide: A possible short-template PCR bias applies equally to patients and controls.

This TCR came from a young man in good health. The material sequenced was naive CD4+ T cells from blood.

The CDR3 is CAWSSLKLGDTQYF. The CDR3 bases are TGTGCCTGGAGTTCACTGAAATTGGGAGATACGCAGTATTTT. The V call is TRBV30, the J call TRBJ2-3, with D uncertain. This CDR3 is built from 14 residues. Germline V gene lookup returns CDR1 GTSNPN and CDR2 SVGIG (reference sequence). Between the trimmed V and J ends, which lost 2 bases and 5 bases, there was a span of 14 bases.